This is a list of T cell receptor beta chains from one sample in a study of cytomegalovirus exposure and HLA in healthy donors. Measured with immunoSEQ multiplex PCR; TCRdb has only the in-frame clones, and not every one. The sample contains 150,000 to 250,000 clones, around 80% of which appear only once. Source material: PBMCs. Receptors were obtained from a man aged 25 to 45 in good health and CMV-seronegative. CDR3s include the opening cysteine and the closing phenylalanine or tryptophan. D genes are given only for firm matches. Rows give clone size only sometimes, using once, few, many, or a class for an expanded clone.

>TRBJ2-1|TRBD2|-|TRBV9
TGTGCCAGCAGCCCCCTAATAGCGGGGAACAATGAGCAGTTCTTC
CASSPLIAGNNEQFF
>TRBJ2-2|-|-|TRBV28
TGTGCCAGCAGTTGGGGGCCCGGGGAGCTGTTTTTT
CASSWGPGELFF
>TRBJ2-7|TRBD1|-|TRBV7-9
TGTGCCAGCAGCTTAGCATCGGCAGGGGGCCACGAGCAGTACTTC
CASSLASAGGHEQYF
>TRBJ2-7|TRBD2|-|TRBV5-1
TGCGCCAGCAGCCCAAGAAGCGGGGAGAGATACGAGCAGTACTTC
CASSPRSGERYEQYF
>TRBJ2-7|TRBD2|-|TRBV28
TGTGCCAGCCGAAGGAAACTAGCGGGAAGCTACGAGCAGTACTTC
CASRRKLAGSYEQYF
>TRBJ1-2|-|-|TRBV5-5
TGTGCCAGCAGCTTGTTCGCGGACTATGGCTACACCTTC
CASSLFADYGYTF
>TRBJ2-7|-|-|TRBV5-4
TGTGCCAGCAGACTTCCTGGACAGAACTACGAGCAGTACTTC
CASRLPGQNYEQYF
>TRBJ2-2|TRBD2|once|TRBV7-6
TGTGCCAGCAGCCCGGGGACTAGCGGAGGCACCGGGGAGCTGTTTTTT
CASSPGTSGGTGELFF
>TRBJ2-3|TRBD2|-|TRBV10-1
TGCGCCAGCTCGCCGGGAGGGCCAAATACGCAGTATTTT
CASSPGGPNTQYF
>TRBJ2-7|TRBD1|-|TRBV11-1
TGTGCCAGCAGCCTCTCCGGGACAGAGGCCTACGAGCAGTACTTC
CASSLSGTEAYEQYF
>TRBJ1-1|-|-|TRBV4-1
TGCGCCAGCAGCCCAGGTCGACGAGCTTTCTTT
CASSPGRRAFF
>TRBJ2-1|TRBD1|-|TRBV7-8
TGTGCCAGCAGCGCCCGGGACAGGGTTTACAATGAGCAGTTCTTC
CASSARDRVYNEQFF
>TRBJ1-1|TRBD1|-|TRBV28
TGTGCCAGCACCCTGACAGGGGGTCCCACTGAAGCTTTCTTT
CASTLTGGPTEAFF
>TRBJ2-5|TRBD2|-|TRBV7-6
TGTGCCAGCAGCTTAGGTACAGCGGGAGGGCGGCTAGAGACCCAGTACTTC
CASSLGTAGGRLETQYF
>TRBJ2-1|TRBD2|once|TRBV27
TGTGCCAGCAGCTCCGGGACTAGCTTCCTTGAGCAGTTCTTC
CASSSGTSFLEQFF
>TRBJ1-5|TRBD1|-|TRBV4-1
TGCGCCAGCAGCCTTACCCCAGGACAGGGGGCTCAGCCCCAGCATTTT
CASSLTPGQGAQPQHF
>TRBJ2-1|TRBD1|once|TRBV27
TGTGCCAGCATTTACCGATCAGGGGGCGGCTCGTTCTCCTACAATGAGCAGTTCTTC
CASIYRSGGGSFSYNEQFF
>TRBJ2-7|-|-|TRBV5-1
TGCGCCAGCAGCTTGGCCCAGGGGAACTCCTACGAGCAGTACTTC
CASSLAQGNSYEQYF
>TRBJ1-3|-|-|TRBV11-3
TGTGCCAGCAGCTACTCGGGAGGAAGCTCTGGAAACACCATATATTTT
CASSYSGGSSGNTIYF
>TRBJ2-3|-|once|TRBV25-1
TGTGCCAGCAGTGGGACAATCCCCGTTACGCAGTATTTT
CASSGTIPVTQYF
>TRBJ2-7|TRBD1|-|TRBV5-4
TGTGCCAGCAGCTCGACAAGGGGGCCGGAGCAGTACTTC
CASSSTRGPEQYF
>TRBJ2-1|-|-|TRBV28
TGTGCCAGCAGGGCCCTGGGCCCCTACAATGAGCAGTTCTTC
CASRALGPYNEQFF
>TRBJ2-7|-|-|TRBV28
TGTGCCAGCAGTTTTCTCGCCTACGAGCAGTACTTC
CASSFLAYEQYF
>TRBJ2-1|TRBD2|-|TRBV6-6
TGTGCCAGCAGTTCGACTAGCGGGACTTACAATGAGCAGTTCTTC
CASSSTSGTYNEQFF
>TRBJ2-7|-|-|TRBV10-3
TGTGCCATCAGTGCAGCGTTACCCTACGAGCAGTACTTC
CAISAALPYEQYF
>TRBJ1-5|TRBD1|-|TRBV19
TGTGCCAGTACCCCCCTCCAGGGGGGCGGCAATCAGCCCCAGCATTTT
CASTPLQGGGNQPQHF
>TRBJ2-7|-|-|TRBV2
TGTGCCAGCACTCGAAACAGGGATTACGAGCAGTACTTC
CASTRNRDYEQYF
>TRBJ2-5|TRBD2|-|TRBV4-1
TGCGCCAGCAGCCAAGATTGGGGGGGGGATAGGTTGGGCCAAGAGACCCAGTACTTC
CASSQDWGGDRLGQETQYF
>TRBJ2-2|-|-|TRBV11-3
TGTGCCAGCAGCTTAGGCGGGAACACCGGGGAGCTGTTTTTT
CASSLGGNTGELFF
>TRBJ2-7|TRBD1|-|TRBV7-9
TGTGCCAGCAGCTTAGTGCCCAGGGGGTCCTACTACGAGCAGTACTTC
CASSLVPRGSYYEQYF
>TRBJ2-5|-|-|TRBV6-5
TGTGCCAGCAGCCTGACTAGCCAAGAGACCCAGTACTTC
CASSLTSQETQYF
>TRBJ1-5|-|-|TRBV29-1
TGCAGCGTTGAAGGGGGAGGTGGCAATCAGCCCCAGCATTTT
CSVEGGGGNQPQHF
>TRBJ2-1|TRBD1|once|TRBV13
TGTGCCAGCAGCTTAGAGGGGACAGGGATGGATGAGCAGTTCTTC
CASSLEGTGMDEQFF
>TRBJ2-6|TRBD2|-|TRBV19
TGTGCCAGTAGTCAATGGGGGGGGTCTACGTCTGGGGCCAACGTCCTGACTTTC
CASSQWGGSTSGANVLTF
>TRBJ2-5|-|few|TRBV25-1
TGTGCCAGCAGTGGACAACAGGAGATCCAAGAGACCCAGTACTTC
CASSGQQEIQETQYF
>TRBJ2-7|TRBD2|-|TRBV6-5
TGTGCCAGCGTCCCAGCGGGACGCTACGAGCAGTACTTC
CASVPAGRYEQYF
>TRBJ2-5|TRBD2|-|TRBV9
TGTGCCAGCAGCGTAGTCGGAGCGGGAGACGAAGAGACCCAGTACTTC
CASSVVGAGDEETQYF
>TRBJ2-1|-|-|TRBV28
TGTGCCAGCAGTTTCGGTCTAGGGCAGTTCTTC
CASSFGLGQFF
>TRBJ2-1|TRBD2|-|TRBV20-1
TGCAGTGCTTCCTGGGGGGGGGAGCAGTTCTTC
CSASWGGEQFF
>TRBJ1-1|-|-|TRBV27
TGTGCCAGCAGTTTACCGGGGTACACTGAAGCTTTCTTT
CASSLPGYTEAFF
>TRBJ1-1|TRBD1|-|TRBV7-2
TGTGCCAGCAGCTCACCAGGGGGCAGGACTGAAGCTTTCTTT
CASSSPGGRTEAFF
>TRBJ2-5|TRBD1|-|TRBV29-1
TGCAGCGATCGGACAGGGGGCTTCGAGACCCAGTACTTC
CSDRTGGFETQYF
>TRBJ2-1|TRBD1|-|TRBV6-1
TGTGCCAGCATGATAGGGGGCGTTGGGAATGAGCAGTTCTTC
CASMIGGVGNEQFF
>TRBJ2-7|-|-|TRBV27
TGTGCCAGCAGTCCAAACCCCTTGTGGGGGGTGGTAGCGGTCCTCTCCTACGAGCAGTACTTC
CASSPNPLWGVVAVLSYEQYF